A selection of T cell receptor beta chains follows, all from one sample in a study of immune evolution from preneoplasia to lung adenocarcinoma. Clones were read by immunoSEQ multiplex PCR, and TCRdb kept only the in-frame ones, dropping some. The data contain about 21,000 clones, around 75% of them singletons. Sequences were obtained from FFPE invasive lung adenocarcinoma tissue. The receptors were sampled from a person in their sixties with lung adenocarcinoma. Each CDR3 is given with its conserved first and last residue. The order of the fields is V gene, CDR3 protein.

>TRBV6-5
CASRTRAPPRNEQYF
>TRBV5-5
CASSLDREFVSYTF
>TRBV7-2
CASTRDRGSYEQYF
>TRBV4-2
CASSQFLAGIQETQYF
>TRBV4-2
CASSQDPGQDWNTIYF
>TRBV18
CASSPSVVLGGAEAFF
>TRBV28
CASSGQTSTDTQYF
>TRBV7-2
CASSPGTSETQYF
>TRBV7-2
CASSTGSWVNTEAFF
>TRBV19
CASSIGRGSGNQPQHF
>TRBV4-1
CASSPGTSGSSYNEQFF
>TRBV5-1
CASSPGRVVAGEEETQYF
>TRBV7-3
CASSFDGGTDTQYF
>TRBV15
CATSKNSGSSYNEQFF